The 32 T cell receptor beta chains given below trace back to one sample, sequenced in a study of Ad26.COV2.S vaccination and SARS-CoV-2 variants. The treatment here: 19 received Ad26.COV2.S at low or high dose, single or two shots; 5 received placebo; per-sample allocation not given. The investigators took samples on day 63 after the first vaccine or placebo injection. Libraries were prepared by immunoSEQ multiplex PCR; TCRdb keeps only in-frame clonotypes and omits some of them. The table records roughly 500,000 clones, about 88% of them present only once. The source material was peripheral blood, sampled in a trial of Ad26.COV2.S vaccine versus placebo. These receptor sequences come from a person aged 18-65 years who received the Ad26.COV2.S COVID-19 vaccine or a placebo.

The J gene is TRBJ1-4, the V gene TRBV29-1; TRBD1 might be the D (6 bases). V lost 4 bases and J 8 bases, leaving 14 bases between the germline ends. In germline, CDR1 is SQVTM, CDR2 ANQGSEA. The CDR3 covers 13 residues. The CDR3 loop reads CSVVPGEGEKLFF. DNA for the CDR3: TGCAGCGTTGTGCCAGGGGAGGGCGAAAAACTGTTTTTT.

V is TRBV7-9 and J is TRBJ2-7; possible D gene TRBD1, 5 bases. Germline CDR1 and CDR2: SEHNR and FQNEAQ (reference sequence). V was shortened by 2 bases and J by 3 bases, with 11 bases between the two germline ends. The CDR3 has 14 amino acids. The CDR3 coding sequence is TGTGCCAGCAGCTTAACGGGCAGGGACTACGAGCAGTACTTC. Its protein product is CASSLTGRDYEQYF.

The sample holds one count of this clone. The chain uses TRBV19 and TRBJ1-1; D gene ambiguous. CDR3 length: 12 residues. Germline-derived CDR1 and CDR2 are LNHDA and SQIVND (reference sequence). V was pared by 1 base and J by 6 bases, with 6 bases between. The CDR3 DNA sequence: TGTGCCAGTAGTATAGCTGGATCTGAAGCTTTCTTT. Encoded protein: CASSIAGSEAFF.

CDR3 protein: CASSGAGGPGTGELFF. In nucleotides, the CDR3 is TGTGCCAGCAGCGGAGCGGGGGGGCCCGGCACCGGGGAGCTGTTTTTT. This chain joins TRBV5-4 and TRBJ2-2, with TRBD2 identical over 10 bases. Germline V gene lookup returns CDR1 SGHNT and CDR2 YYREEE (reference sequence). J gave up 4 bases and V 4 bases, and 7 bases lay outside the gene matches. The CDR3 runs to 16 residues.

This sequence joins TRBV5-1 and TRBJ2-3; 9 positions match TRBD2. This CDR3 is built from 17 residues. Germline V gene sequence: CDR1 SGHRS, CDR2 YFSETQ. The junction had 10 bases not matched to a gene; V was cut back by 3 bases and J by 2 bases. The CDR3 DNA follows: TGCGCCAGCAGCTCAAGTCGTCCTAGCGGGATCACAGATACGCAGTATTTT. This encodes CASSSSRPSGITDTQYF.

The V and J genes are TRBV5-4 and TRBJ2-7; 7 nucleotides agree with TRBD1. From germline, CDR1 is SGHNT and CDR2 YYREEE (reference sequence). The V and J ends lost 0 bases and 9 bases, in that order; junction bases with no gene match: 6. This CDR3 comprises 13 residues. The DNA of the CDR3 is TGTGCCAGCAGCTTGGACAGGGGTGGTGGGCAGTACTTC. This gives the protein CASSLDRGGGQYF.

The V and J genes are TRBV4-2 and TRBJ2-1; 10 bases map to TRBD2. Germline trimming cut 3 bases from V and 9 bases from J; bases unmatched to any gene: 14. The CDR3 length is 17 residues. In germline, CDR1 is LGHNA, CDR2 YNFKEQ. The CDR3 DNA sequence: TGTGCCAGCAGCCAGGGATTACTAGCGGGATCCTTTGGTGAGCAGTTCTTC. It is translated as CASSQGLLAGSFGEQFF.

The chain couples TRBV28 to TRBJ2-5; no clear D gene. Germline loops: CDR1 MDHEN, CDR2 SYDVKM. V was pared by 2 bases and J by 4 bases, with 8 bases between. CDR3 length equals 13 residues. The CDR3 DNA sequence: TGTGCCAGCAGTTTACCCGGACCAGAGACCCAGTACTTC. It codes for CASSLPGPETQYF.

This clone has more than one count but fewer than ten. This chain joins TRBV7-2 and TRBJ2-2, with a weak D call TRBD2 (5 bases). Looked up from germline, CDR1 is SGHTA and CDR2 is FQGNSA. The V end was cut by 5 bases, the J end by 8 bases, with 24 bases between. The CDR3 is 17 amino acids. The CDR3: CASSGGAVTGGFGELFF. The CDR3 DNA reads TGTGCCAGCAGCGGAGGAGCGGTAACCGGTGGATTTGGGGAGCTGTTTTTT.

V usage is TRBV4-1 and J usage is TRBJ1-1; D is ambiguous. CDR1 and CDR2 (germline): MGHRA, YSYEKL. Trimming removed 5 bases at V and 3 bases at J, with 13 bases between. This CDR3 contains 14 residues. CDR3 protein: CASSRGPQDTEAFF. The DNA of the CDR3 is TGCGCCAGCAGCAGAGGGCCGCAGGACACTGAAGCTTTCTTT.

The rearrangement uses TRBV28 and TRBJ1-1; D not certain. This CDR3 spans 11 amino acids. CDR1 and CDR2 (germline): MDHEN, SYDVKM. V was cut by 7 bases and J by 3 bases, with 6 bases left in between. This chain's CDR3 is CASTGYTEAFF. The CDR3 DNA is TGTGCCAGCACCGGTTACACTGAAGCTTTCTTT.

DNA for the CDR3: TGTGCCAGCAGTTTTAGCAGGCCCAGCTCCTATAATTCACCCCTCCACTTT. Translation gives CASSFSRPSSYNSPLHF. The chain recombines TRBV27 with TRBJ1-6; D remains unclear. Germline assignment: CDR1 MNHEY and CDR2 SMNVEV (reference sequence). CDR3 size: 17 residues. Trimming removed 3 bases at V and 0 bases at J, with 12 bases between.

This clone was observed a single time. The J gene is TRBJ2-1, the V gene TRBV5-1; TRBD2 aligns across 9 bases. The J segment lost 4 bases and the V segment lost 5 bases, leaving 7 bases of the junction unmatched. Looked up from germline, CDR1 is SGHRS and CDR2 is YFSETQ. This CDR3 is built from 15 residues. The CDR3 protein is CASRSLSGGYNEQFF. CDR3 nucleotides: TGCGCCAGCAGATCCCTCAGCGGGGGGTACAATGAGCAGTTCTTC.

This sequence joins TRBV6-2 or TRBV6-3 and TRBJ2-3, with a possible D match to TRBD2 (5 bases). Germline V CDR1 and CDR2: MNHEY, SVGEGT. V lost 5 bases and J 14 bases, leaving 17 bases between the germline ends. The CDR3 runs to 12 residues. CDR3 sequence (DNA): TGTGCCAGCAGTGCCTGGGGAGAACGCCGGTATTTT. The encoded protein is CASSAWGERRYF.

The chain has TRBV4-3 and TRBJ1-5, with a tentative D call TRBD1 (5 bases). V lost 4 bases, J lost 9 bases, and 19 bases lay in between. This CDR3 is 15 amino acids long. In germline, CDR1 is LGHNA, CDR2 YSLEER. The CDR3 bases are TGCGCCAGCAGCCGAGACCTTGACAGCTCTGGGCCCCAGCATTTT. This gives the protein CASSRDLDSSGPQHF.

This chain uses TRBV3-1 (or the pseudogene TRBV3-2) with TRBJ1-1; D not resolved. Per germline, CDR1 LGHDT and CDR2 YNNKEL (reference sequence). Between the trimmed V and J ends, which lost 0 bases and 6 bases, there was a span of 8 bases. The CDR3 is made up of 13 amino acids. The CDR3 nucleotides read TGTGCCAGCAGCCAAGATCTGGAGGCTGAAGCTTTCTTT. Its translation is CASSQDLEAEAFF.

About this clone: Other nucleotide sequences from this sample produce the same CDR3. The chain recombines TRBV9 with TRBJ2-1; no definite D call. Germline CDR1 is SGDLS and CDR2 is YYNGEE. This CDR3 is built from 11 residues. V was cut by 0 bases and J by 9 bases, with 4 bases left in between. CDR3 nucleotides: TGTGCCAGCAGCGTAGAGGGTGAGCAGTTCTTC. As protein: CASSVEGEQFF.

The chain has TRBV5-8 and TRBJ2-7; the D call may be TRBD1 or TRBD2 (5 bases each). V gave up 10 bases and J gave up 2 bases, with 19 bases separating them. Germline V gives CDR1 SGHTS, CDR2 YDEGEE. This CDR3 has 14 amino acids. The CDR3 protein is CALERGDPPYEQYF. The CDR3 DNA follows: TGTGCCCTCGAAAGAGGGGATCCCCCCTACGAGCAGTACTTC. The variable domain in full, with the rest retrieved from reference TRBV5-8 and TRBJ2-7, is EAGVTQSPTHLIKTRGQQATLRCSPISGHTSVYWYQQALGLGLQFLLWYDEGEERNRGNFPPRFSGRQFPNYSSELNVNALELEDSALYLCALERGDPPYEQYFGPGTRLTVT.

The rearrangement joins TRBV7-6 to TRBJ2-2, with 8 bases identical to TRBD1. From germline, CDR1 is SGHVS and CDR2 FNYEAQ. CDR3 length: 15 residues. V was clipped by 5 bases and J by 5 bases; unmatched bases: 7. Here the CDR3 DNA reads TGTGCCAGCAGCCACCGACAGGGGATAACCGGGGAGCTGTTTTTT. It encodes CASSHRQGITGELFF.

The chain has TRBV10-3 and TRBJ2-5, with D uncertain. This CDR3 has 11 residues. Germline CDR1 ENHRY, CDR2 SYGVKD. V was clipped by 3 bases and J by 5 bases, with 4 bases between them. The DNA of the CDR3 is TGTGCCATCAGTGAAAGGGAGACCCAGTACTTC. Translated: CAISERETQYF.

This rearrangement joins TRBV5-6 to TRBJ1-2; the D is unclear. Trimming removed 0 bases at V and 4 bases at J, with 19 bases between. The CDR3 covers 17 residues. Germline V lookup: CDR1 SGHDT, CDR2 YYEEEE. CDR3 nucleotides: TGTGCCAGCAGCTTGGGAGGCAAGGCGTATGAGGGCTATGGCTACACCTTC. Translation: CASSLGGKAYEGYGYTF.

The rearrangement uses TRBV7-9 and TRBJ1-4; 11 nucleotides line up with TRBD1. This CDR3 is built from 16 residues. The junction had 10 bases not matched to a gene; V was cut back by 5 bases and J by 8 bases. Germline V gene data show CDR1 as SEHNR and CDR2 as FQNEAQ (reference sequence). The CDR3 nucleotides read TGTGCCAGCAGCCAGCCCCCGGGACAGGGGGTAGAAAAACTGTTTTTT. Translated, it gives CASSQPPGQGVEKLFF. The full variable domain, in which reference TRBV7-9 and TRBJ1-4 provide the parts outside the CDR3, is DTGVSQNPRHKITKRGQNVTFRCDPISEHNRLYWYRQTLGQGPEFLTYFQNEAQLEKSRLLSDRFSAERPKGSFSTLEIQRTEQGDSAMYLCASSQPPGQGVEKLFFGSGTQLSVL.

The V and J genes are TRBV6-2 or TRBV6-3 and TRBJ1-1; D ambiguous. The CDR3 totals 13 residues. CDR1 and CDR2 (germline): MNHEY, SVGEGT. V shed 4 bases and J shed 5 bases, with 11 bases lying between them. The DNA for the CDR3 is TGTGCCAGCAGTTTTAACCCCGAGACTGAAGCTTTCTTT. As protein: CASSFNPETEAFF.

This clone came up once. The genes are TRBV7-2 and TRBJ2-7, with D perhaps TRBD1 (6 bases). The CDR3 totals 15 residues. V lost 2 bases, J lost 0 bases, and 11 bases lay in between. CDR1 is SGHTA and CDR2 is FQGNSA in the germline V gene. CDR3 nucleotide sequence: TGTGCCAGCAGCTTAATGGGGGCGAGCTCCTACGAGCAGTACTTC. Translated, it gives CASSLMGASSYEQYF.

This sequence joins TRBV29-1 and TRBJ1-1; 10 nucleotides agree with TRBD1. From germline, CDR1 is SQVTM and CDR2 ANQGSEA. The CDR3 loop spans 14 amino acids. CDR3 nucleotides: TGCACCGCCTCGAAGGGGACAGGGGTAACTGAAGCTTTCTTT. Translating it yields CTASKGTGVTEAFF.

The rearrangement uses TRBV29-1 and TRBJ2-6; tentatively, D is TRBD1 or TRBD2 (6 bases each). CDR1 is SQVTM, CDR2 ANQGSEA, per germline. Trimming removed 6 bases from V and 0 bases from J, with 9 bases in between. The CDR3 covers 14 residues. The CDR3: CSVGGPSGANVLTF. The CDR3 region has the DNA TGCAGCGTCGGGGGCCCCTCTGGGGCCAACGTCCTGACTTTC.

The chain has TRBV7-2 and TRBJ2-1; no reliable D call. This CDR3 has 14 residues. V was clipped by 4 bases and J by 4 bases, with 11 bases between them. Germline CDR1 reads SGHTA; CDR2 reads FQGNSA. The DNA for the CDR3 is TGTGCCAGCAGCTCTAAAGGGCTATACAATGAGCAGTTCTTC. Residues: CASSSKGLYNEQFF.

The chain is built from TRBV4-1 and TRBJ1-5; D is undetermined. V lost 0 bases to trimming and J lost 13 bases, with 13 bases between them. This CDR3 contains 13 residues. CDR1 and CDR2 (germline): MGHRA, YSYEKL. The CDR3 loop is CASSQDEFRQQHF. CDR3 DNA sequence: TGCGCCAGCAGCCAAGACGAATTTCGTCAACAGCATTTT.

This clone was observed once. The chain couples TRBV6-2 or TRBV6-3 to TRBJ1-5, with no clear D. The CDR3 is 14 residues long. Germline CDR1 MNHEY, CDR2 SVGEGT. V was trimmed by 4 bases and J by 8 bases, leaving 15 bases between them. CDR3 nucleotides: TGTGCCAGCAGTTCCCTCAGACACTCTGAGCCCCAGCATTTT. This sequence encodes CASSSLRHSEPQHF.

DNA of the CDR3: TGTGCCAGTAGCCGAAGTACGGCGGGGGGCCAAGAGCAGTTCTTC. This gives the protein CASSRSTAGGQEQFF. The rearrangement joins TRBV19 to TRBJ2-1; 8 bases are a match to TRBD2. V lost 6 bases, J lost 10 bases, and 14 bases stayed unmatched. CDR1 and CDR2 (germline): LNHDA, SQIVND (reference sequence). This CDR3 region has 15 residues.

The chain joins TRBV7-6 to TRBJ1-1; D is unresolved. Germline V gene data show CDR1 as SGHVS and CDR2 as FNYEAQ. The CDR3 is made up of 13 amino acids. V was trimmed by 1 base and J by 7 bases, leaving 10 bases between them. The CDR3 DNA reads TGTGCCAGCAGCTTAGGCACCCAAAATGAAGCTTTCTTT. This gives the protein CASSLGTQNEAFF.

In the case of this clone: Other DNA sequences in the same sample also yield this CDR3. The chain employs TRBV5-6 and TRBJ1-5; no definite D call. The CDR3 loop spans 12 amino acids. CDR1 is SGHDT and CDR2 is YYEEEE in the germline V gene. Deletions cut 1 base from V and 4 bases from J, with 3 bases between. The CDR3 DNA sequence: TGTGCCAGCAGCTTGCGGAATCAGCCCCAGCATTTT. Its protein product is CASSLRNQPQHF.